Following are 11 T cell receptor beta chains from one sample sequenced in a study of CD8 T cells in ankylosing spondylitis (dated 2017 in TCRdb). Beyond this particular receptor, the publication reports: A TCR beta motif made up of under ten highly homologous amino acid variants appeared to be characteristic of blood from ankylosing spondylitis patients.

The library was generated by 5' RACE. Sequencing relied on an Illumina HiSeq 2500. TCRdb handled the public reads itself, with Q25 trimming in fastp and clone calling in MiXCR, and kept productive beta chains. Records with the same CDR3 protein are collapsed into one entry carrying the most frequent genes and DNA. Recorded for this sample are roughly 300,000 distinct CDR3 sequences; 7% to 9% of them occurred a single time. The ten most abundant clones make up more than 12% of the sample. These receptors are not linked to any known antigen. Sequenced material: blood, either unsorted or a sorted T cell fraction (not recorded which). All receptors derive from a male donor with ankylosing spondylitis.

The chain is built from TRBV19 and TRBJ2-4; D is perhaps TRBD2 (6 bases). V was clipped by 2 bases and J by 6 bases, with 11 bases between them. CDR3 length equals 14 residues. Germline lookup yields CDR1 LNHDA and CDR2 SQIVND (reference sequence). CDR3 in amino acids: CASSISRRGNIQYF. In DNA, the CDR3 is TGTGCCAGTAGTATATCCCGGCGGGGAAACATTCAGTACTTC.

This clonotype was detected a few times. This chain joins TRBV12-3 or TRBV12-4 and TRBJ1-5; no reliable D call. This CDR3 region has 15 residues. The V end lost 3 bases, the J end lost 3 bases, and 12 bases lay between the germline ends. CDR3 in amino acids: CASSFDGHPNQPQHF. The CDR3 bases are TGTGCCAGCAGTTTTGACGGGCACCCCAATCAGCCCCAGCATTTT.

This clonotype was detected a few times. The chain couples TRBV7-9 to TRBJ1-4; the D gene is possibly TRBD1 (5 bases). Trimming left V 3 bases short and J 10 bases short, with 15 bases between. The CDR3 covers 14 residues. Germline V gene data show CDR1 as SEHNR and CDR2 as FQNEAQ (reference sequence). DNA for the CDR3: TGTGCCAGCAGCTTCCAAGGGGAACTGGCAAAACTGTTTTTT. Its protein product is CASSFQGELAKLFF.

The CDR3 loop reads CASSLGYRYNEQFF. Here the CDR3 DNA reads TGTGCCAGCAGCTTAGGATACAGATACAATGAGCAGTTCTTC. The rearrangement links TRBV7-9 to TRBJ2-1; D gene ambiguous. Trimming left V 1 base short and J 4 bases short, with 8 bases between. The CDR3 is made up of 14 amino acids. The V gene's germline CDR1 is SEHNR and CDR2 FQNEAQ (reference sequence).

Note on this clonotype: An end of the junction does not agree with germline; a read error may underlie this. The chain employs TRBV18 and TRBJ1-1; 7 positions agree with TRBD1. CDR1 and CDR2 (germline): KGHSH, LQKENI. CDR3 length: 17 amino acids. CDR3 DNA: TGTGCCAGCCCACCCTACAGGGGAACGATCGGGAACACTGAAGCTTTCTTT. This codes for CASPPYRGTIGNTEAFF. Complete variable domain (other parts from reference TRBV18 and TRBJ1-1): NAGVMQNPRHLVRRRGQEARLRCSPMKGHSHVYWYRQLPEEGLKFMVYLQKENIIDESGMPKERFSAEFPKEGPSILRIQQVVRGDSAAYFCASPPYRGTIGNTEAFFGQGTRLTVV.

Regarding this clonotype: A much larger clone differs from this one at a single base, so this may be a read error. As the CDR3 is not closed by the conserved phenylalanine or tryptophan, this likely results from a read error. The chain combines TRBV24-1 with TRBJ2-1; TRBD2 matches at 9 bases. CDR1 is KGHDR, CDR2 SFDVKD, per germline. V trimming: 3 bases; J trimming: 2 bases; junction bases outside the gene matches: 7. The CDR3 loop spans 17 amino acids. CDR3 protein: CATSDLSGSDTYNEQFY. The CDR3 nucleotides are TGTGCCACCAGTGATCTTAGCGGGAGTGACACCTACAATGAGCAGTTCTAC.

In its sample, this clonotype was seen a few times. The J gene is TRBJ2-7, the V gene TRBV19, with 7 bases identical to TRBD1. Trimming at V came to 2 bases and at J to 3 bases, leaving 7 bases not matched to a gene. CDR3 length: 15 residues. Germline assignment: CDR1 LNHDA and CDR2 SQIVND (reference sequence). The CDR3 loop is CASSIQGTEYYEQYF. In DNA form, the CDR3 reads TGTGCCAGTAGTATACAAGGGACAGAATACTACGAGCAGTACTTC.

This clonotype was recorded many times. The V call is TRBV5-1, the J call TRBJ1-4, with D possibly matching TRBD1 (6 bases). This CDR3 is 14 amino acids long. Trimming stripped 6 bases from V and 0 bases from J, with 9 bases between. Germline-derived CDR1 and CDR2 are SGHRS and YFSETQ. For the CDR3, the DNA is TGCGCCAGCAACTCAGGGGCAACTAATGAAAAACTGTTTTTT. It yields the protein CASNSGATNEKLFF.

The chain links TRBV7-9 to TRBJ2-1, with TRBD2 matching 12 bases. The junction had 4 bases not matched to a gene; V was cut back by 4 bases and J by 6 bases. The germline CDR1 and CDR2 sequences are SEHNR and FQNEAQ (reference sequence). This CDR3 contains 15 residues. Here the CDR3 DNA reads TGTGCCAGCAGCTCAGGACTAGCGGGGACCAATGAGCAGTTCTTC. Residues: CASSSGLAGTNEQFF.

This clonotype has more than one count but fewer than ten. This sequence joins TRBV7-2 and TRBJ1-2; no clear D. Germline CDR1 and CDR2: SGHTA and FQGNSA. This CDR3 comprises 14 residues. Trimming left V 7 bases short and J 4 bases short, with 16 bases between. The CDR3 loop is CASTPAGYSYGYTF. The CDR3 nucleotides are TGTGCCAGCACCCCTGCGGGATATTCCTATGGCTACACCTTC. Filled out from reference TRBV7-2 and TRBJ1-2, the complete variable domain reads GAGVSQSPSNKVTEKGKDVELRCDPISGHTALYWYRQSLGQGLEFLIYFQGNSAPDKSGLPSDRFSAERTGGSVSTLTIQRTQQEDSAVYLCASTPAGYSYGYTFGSGTRLTVV.

This clonotype appeared a few times. This rearrangement joins TRBV4-3 to TRBJ2-1; 7 bases agree with TRBD1. From germline, CDR1 is LGHNA and CDR2 YSLEER. V lost 4 bases to trimming and J lost 5 bases; unmatched junction nucleotides: 5. This CDR3 has 14 amino acids. CDR3 sequence reads: CASSRQGWDNEQFF. The CDR3 DNA sequence: TGCGCCAGCAGCCGACAGGGTTGGGACAATGAGCAGTTCTTC.